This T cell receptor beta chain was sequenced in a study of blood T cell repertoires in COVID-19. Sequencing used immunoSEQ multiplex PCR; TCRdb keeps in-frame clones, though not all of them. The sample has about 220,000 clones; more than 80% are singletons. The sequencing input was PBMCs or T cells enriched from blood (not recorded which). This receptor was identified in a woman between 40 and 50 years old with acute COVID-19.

CDR3 in amino acids: CAITGAGTEAFF. CDR3 in DNA: TGTGCCATAACAGGGGCAGGGACTGAAGCTTTCTTT. V is TRBV6-6 and J is TRBJ1-1, with 7 positions matching TRBD1. V shed 10 bases and J 5 bases; nucleotides not matched to a gene: 7. Germline CDR1 reads MNHNY; CDR2 reads SVGAGI (reference sequence). This CDR3 region has 12 residues.